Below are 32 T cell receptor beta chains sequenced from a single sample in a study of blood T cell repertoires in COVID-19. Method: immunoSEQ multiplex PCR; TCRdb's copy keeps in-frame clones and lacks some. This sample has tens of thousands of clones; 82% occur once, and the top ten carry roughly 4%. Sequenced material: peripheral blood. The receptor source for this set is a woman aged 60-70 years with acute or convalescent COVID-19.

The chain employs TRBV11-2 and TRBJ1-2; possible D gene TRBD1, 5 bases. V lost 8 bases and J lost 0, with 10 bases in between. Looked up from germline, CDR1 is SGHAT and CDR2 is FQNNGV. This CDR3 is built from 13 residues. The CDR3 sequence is CASGAGPNYGYTF. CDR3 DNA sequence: TGTGCCAGCGGTGCAGGGCCTAACTATGGCTACACCTTC.

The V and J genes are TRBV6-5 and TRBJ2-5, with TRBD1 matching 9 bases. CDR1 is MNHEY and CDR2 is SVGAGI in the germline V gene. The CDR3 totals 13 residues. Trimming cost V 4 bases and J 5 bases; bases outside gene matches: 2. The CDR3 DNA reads TGTGCCAGCAGTTTTGGACAGGGGGAGACCCAGTACTTC. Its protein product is CASSFGQGETQYF.

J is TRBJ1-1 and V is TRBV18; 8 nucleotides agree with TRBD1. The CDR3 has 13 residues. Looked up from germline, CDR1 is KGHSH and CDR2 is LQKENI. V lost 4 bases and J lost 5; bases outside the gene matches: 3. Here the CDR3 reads CASSRTGGTEAFF. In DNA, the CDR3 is TGTGCCAGCTCACGCACAGGGGGGACTGAAGCTTTCTTT.

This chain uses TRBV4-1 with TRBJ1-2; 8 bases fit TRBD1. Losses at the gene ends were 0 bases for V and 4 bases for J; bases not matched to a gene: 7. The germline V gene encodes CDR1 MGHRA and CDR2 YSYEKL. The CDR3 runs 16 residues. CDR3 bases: TGCGCCAGCAGCCAAGATCAAGTCAGGGGGCCCTATGGCTACACCTTC. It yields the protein CASSQDQVRGPYGYTF.

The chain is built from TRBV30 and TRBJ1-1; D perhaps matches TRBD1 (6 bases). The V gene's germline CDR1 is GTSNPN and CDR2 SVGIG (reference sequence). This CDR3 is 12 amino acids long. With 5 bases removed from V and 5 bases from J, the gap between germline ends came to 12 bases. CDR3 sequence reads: CAWVQGVTEAFF. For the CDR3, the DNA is TGTGCCTGGGTACAGGGTGTGACTGAAGCTTTCTTT.

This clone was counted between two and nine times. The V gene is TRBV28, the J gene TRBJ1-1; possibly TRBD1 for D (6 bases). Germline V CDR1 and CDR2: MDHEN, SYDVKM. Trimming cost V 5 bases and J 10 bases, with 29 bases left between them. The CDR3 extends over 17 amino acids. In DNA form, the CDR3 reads TGTGCCAGCAGTCCGCAAGTACAGGGTACTCCGTTAAGGGGAGCTTTCTTT. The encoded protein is CASSPQVQGTPLRGAFF.

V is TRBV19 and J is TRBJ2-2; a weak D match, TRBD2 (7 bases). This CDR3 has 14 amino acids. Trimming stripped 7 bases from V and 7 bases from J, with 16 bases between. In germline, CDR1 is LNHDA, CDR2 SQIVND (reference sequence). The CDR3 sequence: CASKGRGGHGELFF. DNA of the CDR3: TGTGCCAGTAAGGGTAGGGGGGGCCACGGGGAGCTGTTTTTT.

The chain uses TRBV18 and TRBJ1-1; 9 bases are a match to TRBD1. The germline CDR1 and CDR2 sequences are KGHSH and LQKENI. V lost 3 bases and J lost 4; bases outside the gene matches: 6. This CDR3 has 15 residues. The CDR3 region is CASSPPGQGGTEAFF. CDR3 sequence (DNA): TGTGCCAGCTCACCCCCGGGACAGGGCGGCACTGAAGCTTTCTTT. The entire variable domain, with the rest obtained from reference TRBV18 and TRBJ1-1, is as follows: NAGVMQNPRHLVRRRGQEARLRCSPMKGHSHVYWYRQLPEEGLKFMVYLQKENIIDESGMPKERFSAEFPKEGPSILRIQQVVRGDSAAYFCASSPPGQGGTEAFFGQGTRLTVV.

CDR3 coding DNA: TGTGCCAGCTCCTCAACCCGGGGCAGGGGGCTAAGGGTCATGAACACTGAAGCTTTCTTT. Amino acid sequence: CASSSTRGRGLRVMNTEAFF. The chain couples TRBV27 to TRBJ1-1; 8 bases line up with TRBD1. Germline-derived CDR1 and CDR2 are MNHEY and SMNVEV (reference sequence). The V gene end was trimmed by 8 bases and the J gene end by 0 bases; junction bases not matched to a gene: 23. This CDR3 has 20 amino acids.

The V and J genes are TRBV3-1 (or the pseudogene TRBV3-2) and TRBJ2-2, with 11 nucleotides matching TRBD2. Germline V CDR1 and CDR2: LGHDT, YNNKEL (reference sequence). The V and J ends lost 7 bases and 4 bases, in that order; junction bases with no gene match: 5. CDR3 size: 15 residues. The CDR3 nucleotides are TGTGCCAGCACACTTAGCGGGGGGGCCACCGGGGAGCTGTTTTTT. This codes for CASTLSGGATGELFF.

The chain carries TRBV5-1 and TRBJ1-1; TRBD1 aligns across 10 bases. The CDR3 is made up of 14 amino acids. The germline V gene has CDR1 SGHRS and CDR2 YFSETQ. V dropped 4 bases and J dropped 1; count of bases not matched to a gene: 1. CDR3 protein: CASSRTGGNTEAFF. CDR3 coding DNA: TGCGCCAGCAGCAGGACAGGGGGGAACACTGAAGCTTTCTTT.

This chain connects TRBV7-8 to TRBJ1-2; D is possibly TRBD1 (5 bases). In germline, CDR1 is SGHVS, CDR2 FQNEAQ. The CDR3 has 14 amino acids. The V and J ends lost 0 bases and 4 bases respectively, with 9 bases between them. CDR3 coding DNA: TGTGCCAGCAGCTTAGCTGGGGGAGGCTATGGCTACACCTTC. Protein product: CASSLAGGGYGYTF. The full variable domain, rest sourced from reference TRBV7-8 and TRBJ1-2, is GAGVSQSPRYKVAKRGQDVALRCDPISGHVSLFWYQQALGQGPEFLTYFQNEAQLDKSGLPSDRFFAERPEGSVSTLKIQRTQQEDSAVYLCASSLAGGGYGYTFGSGTRLTVV.

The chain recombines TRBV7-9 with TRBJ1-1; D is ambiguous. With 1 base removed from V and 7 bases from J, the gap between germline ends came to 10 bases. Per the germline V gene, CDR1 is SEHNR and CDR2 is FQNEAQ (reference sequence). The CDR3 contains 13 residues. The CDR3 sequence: CASSLVGGLEAFF. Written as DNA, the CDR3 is TGTGCCAGCAGCTTAGTAGGCGGACTTGAAGCTTTCTTT. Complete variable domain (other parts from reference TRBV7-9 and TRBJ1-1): DTGVSQNPRHKITKRGQNVTFRCDPISEHNRLYWYRQTLGQGPEFLTYFQNEAQLEKSRLLSDRFSAERPKGSFSTLEIQRTEQGDSAMYLCASSLVGGLEAFFGQGTRLTVV.

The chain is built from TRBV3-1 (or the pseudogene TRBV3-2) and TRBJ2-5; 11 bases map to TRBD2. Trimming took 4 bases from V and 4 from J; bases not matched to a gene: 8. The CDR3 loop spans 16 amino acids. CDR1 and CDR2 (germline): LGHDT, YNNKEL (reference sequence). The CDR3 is CASSRKGTSGGETQYF. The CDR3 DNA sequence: TGTGCCAGCAGCCGGAAGGGGACTAGCGGTGGAGAGACCCAGTACTTC.

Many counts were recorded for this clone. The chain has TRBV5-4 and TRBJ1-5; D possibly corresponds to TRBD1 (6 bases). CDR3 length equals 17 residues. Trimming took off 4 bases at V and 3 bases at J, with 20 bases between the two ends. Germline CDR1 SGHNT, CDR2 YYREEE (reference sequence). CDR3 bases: TGTGCCAGCAGCCCTACAAGAGACAGGCACCCCAATCAGCCCCAGCATTTT. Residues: CASSPTRDRHPNQPQHF.

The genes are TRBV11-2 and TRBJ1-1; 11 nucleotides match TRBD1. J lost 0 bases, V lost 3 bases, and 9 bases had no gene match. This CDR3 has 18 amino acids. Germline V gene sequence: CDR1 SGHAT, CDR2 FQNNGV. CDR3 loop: CASSFSPGTGGLNTEAFF. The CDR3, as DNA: TGTGCCAGCAGCTTTAGCCCGGGGACAGGGGGTTTGAACACTGAAGCTTTCTTT.

In DNA, the CDR3 is TGTGCCAGTAGTCCTCGGGAAGGAAGCCAAGAGACCCAGTACTTC. Amino acids: CASSPREGSQETQYF. The chain employs TRBV19 and TRBJ2-5; weak D call: TRBD2 (5 bases). The CDR3 spans 15 residues. Trimming cost V 5 bases and J 1 base, with 14 bases left between them. CDR1 LNHDA and CDR2 SQIVND come from the germline V gene (reference sequence).

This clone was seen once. CDR3: CASSQMGFGQNNEQFF. In nucleotides, the CDR3 is TGCGCCAGCAGCCAAATGGGTTTCGGACAGAACAATGAGCAGTTCTTC. V and J are TRBV4-1 and TRBJ2-1; D might be TRBD1 (6 bases). V lost 2 bases, J lost 5 bases, and 16 bases lay in between. The CDR3 has 16 residues. Per germline, CDR1 MGHRA and CDR2 YSYEKL.

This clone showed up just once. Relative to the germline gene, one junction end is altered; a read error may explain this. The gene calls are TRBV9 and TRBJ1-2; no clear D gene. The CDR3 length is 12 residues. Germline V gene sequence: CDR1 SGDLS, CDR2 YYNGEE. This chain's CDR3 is CASSVAPDKGDF. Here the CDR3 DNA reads TGTGCCAGCAGCGTAGCTCCCGATAAAGGAGACTTC.

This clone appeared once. CDR3 residues: CASSLGQGGRAGNTIYF. Here the CDR3 DNA reads TGTGCCAGCAGCTTGGGACAGGGAGGTCGAGCTGGAAACACCATATATTTT. The chain is built from TRBV13 and TRBJ1-3; 9 bases line up with TRBD1. Trimming at V came to 3 bases and at J to 2 bases, leaving 8 bases not matched to a gene. This CDR3 is 17 amino acids long. The germline V gene has CDR1 PRHDT and CDR2 FYEKMQ (reference sequence).

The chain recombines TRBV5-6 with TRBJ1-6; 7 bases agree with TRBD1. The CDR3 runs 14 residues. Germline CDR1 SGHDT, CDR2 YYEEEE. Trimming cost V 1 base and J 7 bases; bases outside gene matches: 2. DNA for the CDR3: TGTGCCAGCAGCTTGACAGGGGTGAATTCACCCCTCCACTTT. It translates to CASSLTGVNSPLHF.

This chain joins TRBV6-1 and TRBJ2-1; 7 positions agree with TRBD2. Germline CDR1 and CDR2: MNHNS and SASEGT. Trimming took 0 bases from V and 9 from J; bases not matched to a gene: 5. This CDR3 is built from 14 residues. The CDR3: CASSEAGGPFEQFF. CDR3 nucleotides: TGTGCCAGCAGTGAAGCGGGAGGGCCTTTTGAGCAGTTCTTC.

In DNA, the CDR3 is TGTGCCAGCAGCCTAACAGGGTCCGGGGCCAACGTCCTGACTTTC. Protein sequence: CASSLTGSGANVLTF. The chain links TRBV7-9 to TRBJ2-6; D is perhaps TRBD1 (6 bases). V was pared by 5 bases and J by 4 bases, with 12 bases between. The CDR3 loop spans 15 amino acids. The germline V gene has CDR1 SEHNR and CDR2 FQNEAQ (reference sequence).

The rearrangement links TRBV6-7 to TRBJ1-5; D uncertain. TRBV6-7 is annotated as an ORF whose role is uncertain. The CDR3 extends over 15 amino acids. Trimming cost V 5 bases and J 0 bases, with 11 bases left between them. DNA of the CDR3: TGTGCCAGCAGTCCGCGCCAATATAGCAATCAGCCCCAGCATTTT. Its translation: CASSPRQYSNQPQHF.

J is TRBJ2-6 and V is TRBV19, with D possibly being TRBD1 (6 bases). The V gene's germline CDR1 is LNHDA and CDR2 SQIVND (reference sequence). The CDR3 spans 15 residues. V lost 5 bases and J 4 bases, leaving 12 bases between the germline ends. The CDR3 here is CASSSGVAGANVLTF. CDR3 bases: TGTGCCAGTAGTTCAGGGGTGGCCGGGGCCAACGTCCTGACTTTC. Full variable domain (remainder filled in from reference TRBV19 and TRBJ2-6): DGGITQSPKYLFRKEGQNVTLSCEQNLNHDAMYWYRQDPGQGLRLIYYSQIVNDFQKGDIAEGYSVSREKKESFPLTVTSAQKNPTAFYLCASSSGVAGANVLTFGAGSRLTVL.

CDR3 sequence (DNA): TGTGCCAGCAGCTTGGAGACAGGGGGCTCGAGTTATGGCTACACCTTC. It translates to CASSLETGGSSYGYTF. The chain links TRBV5-6 to TRBJ1-2; 10 nucleotides agree with TRBD1. With V trimmed by 0 bases and J by 5 bases, 7 bases remained unmatched. Looked up from germline, CDR1 is SGHDT and CDR2 is YYEEEE. The CDR3 runs 16 residues.

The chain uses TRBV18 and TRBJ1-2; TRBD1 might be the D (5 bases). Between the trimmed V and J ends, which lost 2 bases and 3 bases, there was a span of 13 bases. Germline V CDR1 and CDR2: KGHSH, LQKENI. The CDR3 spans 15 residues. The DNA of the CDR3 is TGTGCCAGCTCACCAAAGGCCAGGGATGACTATGGCTACACCTTC. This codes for CASSPKARDDYGYTF. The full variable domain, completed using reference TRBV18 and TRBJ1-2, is NAGVMQNPRHLVRRRGQEARLRCSPMKGHSHVYWYRQLPEEGLKFMVYLQKENIIDESGMPKERFSAEFPKEGPSILRIQQVVRGDSAAYFCASSPKARDDYGYTFGSGTRLTVV.

CDR3 nucleotides: TGTGCCAGCCGTGTGGATGGCGACAGGGCGAACACTGAAGCTTTCTTT. It yields the protein CASRVDGDRANTEAFF. This chain uses TRBV28 with TRBJ1-1, with 7 bases matching TRBD1. J lost 1 base, V lost 8 bases, and 13 bases had no gene match. Germline V gene lookup returns CDR1 MDHEN and CDR2 SYDVKM. This CDR3 has 16 amino acids.

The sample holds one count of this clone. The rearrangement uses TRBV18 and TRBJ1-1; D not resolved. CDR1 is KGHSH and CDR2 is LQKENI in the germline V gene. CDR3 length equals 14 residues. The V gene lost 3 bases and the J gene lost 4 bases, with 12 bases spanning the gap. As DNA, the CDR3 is TGTGCCAGCTCACCGAGAAGGGAGGCCACTGAAGCTTTCTTT. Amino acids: CASSPRREATEAFF.

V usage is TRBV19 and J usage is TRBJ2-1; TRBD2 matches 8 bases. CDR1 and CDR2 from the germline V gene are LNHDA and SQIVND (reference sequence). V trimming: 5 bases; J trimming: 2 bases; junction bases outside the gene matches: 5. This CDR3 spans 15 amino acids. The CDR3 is CASSSILAAYNEQFF. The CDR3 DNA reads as TGTGCCAGTAGTTCAATACTAGCGGCCTACAATGAGCAGTTCTTC.

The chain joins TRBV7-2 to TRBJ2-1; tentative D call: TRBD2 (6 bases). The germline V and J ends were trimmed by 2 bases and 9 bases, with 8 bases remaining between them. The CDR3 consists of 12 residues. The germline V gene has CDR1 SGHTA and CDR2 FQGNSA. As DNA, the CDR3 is TGTGCCAGCAGCTTAAAGGGAGGTGAGCAGTTCTTC. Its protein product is CASSLKGGEQFF.

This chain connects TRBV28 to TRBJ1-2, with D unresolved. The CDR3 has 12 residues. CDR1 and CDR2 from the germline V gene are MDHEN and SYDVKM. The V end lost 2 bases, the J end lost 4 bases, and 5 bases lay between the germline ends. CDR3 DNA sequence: TGTGCCAGCAGTTTAAACTCCTATGGCTACACCTTC. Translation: CASSLNSYGYTF.